This T cell receptor (beta chain) derives from a study of blood T cell repertoires in COVID-19. The CDR3 contains 15 residues. Germline V gene data show CDR1 as MGHRA and CDR2 as YSYEKL. The V gene lost 4 bases and the J gene lost 1 base, with 11 bases spanning the gap. TCRdb's copy holds only in-frame clones and misses some; the assay was immunoSEQ multiplex PCR. The table has 200,000 to 250,000 clones, more than 75% seen once. The source of this sequence is a woman aged 50 to 60 who had recovered from COVID-19. The specimen was PBMCs or T cells enriched from blood (not recorded which). The rearrangement uses TRBV4-1 and TRBJ1-3; D perhaps matches TRBD1 (5 bases). The CDR3 DNA sequence: TGCGCCAGCAGCCCGGACAAGCAATCTGGAAACACCATATATTTT. This translates into CASSPDKQSGNTIYF.